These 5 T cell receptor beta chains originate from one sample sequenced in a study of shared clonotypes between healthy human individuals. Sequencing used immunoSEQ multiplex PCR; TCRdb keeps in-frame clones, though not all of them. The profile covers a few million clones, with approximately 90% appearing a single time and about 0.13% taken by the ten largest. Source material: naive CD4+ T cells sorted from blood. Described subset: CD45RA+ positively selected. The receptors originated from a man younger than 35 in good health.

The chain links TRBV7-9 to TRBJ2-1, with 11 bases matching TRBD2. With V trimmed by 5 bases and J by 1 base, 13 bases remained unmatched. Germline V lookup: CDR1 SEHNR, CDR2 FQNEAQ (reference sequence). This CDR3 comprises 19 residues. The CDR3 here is CASSVEAGSGRGSYNEQFF. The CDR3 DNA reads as TGTGCCAGCAGCGTCGAGGCGGGTAGCGGGAGGGGATCCTACAATGAGCAGTTCTTC.

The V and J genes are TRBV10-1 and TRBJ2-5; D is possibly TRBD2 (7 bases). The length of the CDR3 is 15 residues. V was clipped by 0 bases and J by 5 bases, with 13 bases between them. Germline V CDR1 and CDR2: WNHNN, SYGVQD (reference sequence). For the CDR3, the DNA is TGCGCCAGCAGTGAGTCCGGGGGGCTGCGGGAGACCCAGTACTTC. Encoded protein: CASSESGGLRETQYF.

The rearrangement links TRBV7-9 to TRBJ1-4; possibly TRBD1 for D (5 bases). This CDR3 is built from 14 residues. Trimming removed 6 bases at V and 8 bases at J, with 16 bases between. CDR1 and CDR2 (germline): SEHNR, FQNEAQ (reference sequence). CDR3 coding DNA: TGTGCCAGCAGGGCGGGGCAGGCAGGAGAAAAACTGTTTTTT. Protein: CASRAGQAGEKLFF.

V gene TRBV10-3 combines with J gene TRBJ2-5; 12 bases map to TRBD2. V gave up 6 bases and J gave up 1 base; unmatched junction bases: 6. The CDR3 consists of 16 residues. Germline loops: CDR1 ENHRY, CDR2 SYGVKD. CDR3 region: CAISSGLAGIQETQYF. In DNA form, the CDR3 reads TGTGCCATCAGCTCCGGACTAGCGGGGATCCAAGAGACCCAGTACTTC.

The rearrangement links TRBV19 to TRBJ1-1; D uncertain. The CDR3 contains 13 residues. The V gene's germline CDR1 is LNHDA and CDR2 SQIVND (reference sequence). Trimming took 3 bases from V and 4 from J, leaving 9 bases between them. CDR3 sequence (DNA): TGTGCCAGTAGTATGATTAGGGCCACTGAAGCTTTCTTT. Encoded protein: CASSMIRATEAFF.